This TCR beta chain came from a study of T-cell memory formation after mild COVID-19. Study-level results: Contracting clones localized mainly to CM and EM when CD4+ and mainly to EMRA when CD8+. Whether day 37 second-wave clones are SARS-CoV-2-specific was not confirmed.

Each CDR3 protein is one row after TCRdb ran MiXCR on the 5' RACE reads. The sample has approximately 150,000 distinct CDR3 sequences, under 7% seen once. This clonotype was counted at least ten times. As yet, its antigen is unknown. The CDR3 contains 14 residues. Germline V gene data show CDR1 as SEHNR and CDR2 as FQNEAQ (reference sequence). Trimming took 10 bases from V and 2 from J; bases not matched to a gene: 7. This TCR came from an adult woman who had mild COVID-19 (a few samples of this study predate the infection). Cell type and time point are not known. The sample comprised PBMCs or a T cell subset sorted from them (not recorded which). This chain uses TRBV7-9 with TRBJ2-3, with 9 bases identical to TRBD2. The CDR3 coding sequence is TGTGCCACCTCCTCTAGCGGGAACACAGATACGCAGTATTTT. Its translation is CATSSSGNTDTQYF. Together with reference TRBV7-9 and TRBJ2-3, the CDR3 gives the full variable domain: DTGVSQNPRHKITKRGQNVTFRCDPISEHNRLYWYRQTLGQGPEFLTYFQNEAQLEKSRLLSDRFSAERPKGSFSTLEIQRTEQGDSAMYLCATSSSGNTDTQYFGPGTRLTVL.